One and the same sample provided the 24 T cell receptor beta chains below, sequenced in a study of CD8+ T cells in alopecia areata. The treatment here: oral pan-JAK inhibitor, 5-10 mg twice daily. Extraction and reverse transcription of RNA yielded cDNA as the sequencing template. Repertoires were generated with immunoSEQ multiplex PCR, while TCRdb's copy carries only in-frame clones and drops some. Of about 260,000 clones in the sample, about three fifths were seen once. The starting material was CD4+ T cells sorted from blood, obtained around week 54, from a patient treated with tofacitinib. The receptors were sampled from a human donor with alopecia areata.

This chain uses TRBV25-1 with TRBJ1-2, with unresolved D. Trimming pared 8 bases from V and 0 bases from J, leaving 13 bases between. Germline V gene lookup returns CDR1 MGHDK and CDR2 SYGVNS. This CDR3 is 14 amino acids long. The CDR3, as DNA: TGTGCCAGCTCGTCGACCGGAACTAACTATGGCTACACCTTC. It codes for CASSSTGTNYGYTF.

V is TRBV5-1 and J is TRBJ2-7, with 14 positions matching TRBD2. Germline trimming cut 4 bases from V and 1 base from J; bases unmatched to any gene: 7. Germline V gives CDR1 SGHRS, CDR2 YFSETQ. The CDR3 has 17 residues. The CDR3, as DNA: TGCGCCAGCAGCATCCGGACTAGCGGGGGGCTATCCTACGAGCAGTACTTC. This sequence encodes CASSIRTSGGLSYEQYF. Complete variable domain (other parts from reference TRBV5-1 and TRBJ2-7): KAGVTQTPRYLIKTRGQQVTLSCSPISGHRSVSWYQQTPGQGLQFLFEYFSETQRNKGNFPGRFSGRQFSNSRSEMNVSTLELGDSALYLCASSIRTSGGLSYEQYFGPGTRLTVT.

The chain uses TRBV2 and TRBJ1-4; the D is unclear. CDR3 size: 13 residues. CDR1 and CDR2 (germline): SNHLY, FYNNEI. V lost 2 bases to trimming and J lost 8 bases, with 9 bases between them. CDR3 sequence reads: CASSELPREKLFF. The CDR3 DNA reads TGTGCCAGCAGTGAACTTCCTCGCGAAAAACTGTTTTTT.

This clone was observed a few times. Here the CDR3 reads CAWSVALAGLYTGELFF. The CDR3 DNA follows: TGTGCCTGGAGTGTAGCACTAGCGGGGTTATACACCGGGGAGCTGTTTTTT. V usage is TRBV30 and J usage is TRBJ2-2; 10 positions agree with TRBD2. Trimming removed 0 bases from V and 3 bases from J; junction bases left unmatched: 7. The CDR3 contains 17 residues. Germline V lookup: CDR1 GTSNPN, CDR2 SVGIG (reference sequence). Complete variable domain (other parts from reference TRBV30 and TRBJ2-2): SQTIHQWPATLVQPVGSPLSLECTVEGTSNPNLYWYRQAAGRGLQLLFYSVGIGQISSEVPQNLSASRPQDRQFILSSKKLLLSDSGFYLCAWSVALAGLYTGELFFGEGSRLTVL.

J is TRBJ1-2 and V is TRBV4-1; 7 bases are shared with TRBD1. The CDR3 totals 14 residues. Germline V gene sequence: CDR1 MGHRA, CDR2 YSYEKL. V was pared by 3 bases and J by 4 bases, with 5 bases of the junction left unmatched. CDR3 region: CASSHPDRVYGYTF. In nucleotides, the CDR3 is TGCGCCAGCAGCCATCCAGACAGGGTCTATGGCTACACCTTC.

The chain employs TRBV30 and TRBJ2-5; TRBD1 matches 8 bases. Germline lookup yields CDR1 GTSNPN and CDR2 SVGIG (reference sequence). Trimming took 5 bases from V and 12 from J; bases not matched to a gene: 8. This CDR3 spans 11 amino acids. The CDR3 loop is CAWGTGPGKYF. CDR3 bases: TGTGCCTGGGGGACAGGACCCGGCAAGTACTTC.

The CDR3 DNA follows: TGCAGCGTTCAGGGGCAGACCTACGAGCAGTACTTC. Protein sequence: CSVQGQTYEQYF. The chain carries TRBV29-1 and TRBJ2-7; possible D gene TRBD1, 6 bases. The CDR3 totals 12 residues. Per the germline V gene, CDR1 is SQVTM and CDR2 is ANQGSEA. Trimming removed 5 bases from V and 2 bases from J, with 10 bases in between.

This clone appeared a few times. The chain carries TRBV5-6 and TRBJ1-5; a possible D gene is TRBD1 (6 bases). The V gene's germline CDR1 is SGHDT and CDR2 YYEEEE. Deletions cut 4 bases from V and 7 bases from J, with 12 bases between. The CDR3 is 13 residues long. CDR3 bases: TGTGCCAGCAGCCGGGGACACGGCCAGCCCCAGCATTTT. Its protein product is CASSRGHGQPQHF. The variable domain in full, with the rest retrieved from reference TRBV5-6 and TRBJ1-5, is DAGVTQSPTHLIKTRGQQVTLRCSPKSGHDTVSWYQQALGQGPQFIFQYYEEEERQRGNFPDRFSGHQFPNYSSELNVNALLLGDSALYLCASSRGHGQPQHFGDGTRLSIL.

The chain joins TRBV29-1 to TRBJ2-5; maybe TRBD2 (6 bases). Germline CDR1 reads SQVTM; CDR2 reads ANQGSEA. The V end lost 6 bases, the J end lost 1 base, and 12 bases lay between the germline ends. The CDR3 runs to 13 residues. This CDR3 is CSVPGTSQETQYF. In DNA, the CDR3 is TGCAGCGTCCCCGGGACTTCCCAAGAGACCCAGTACTTC.

The chain links TRBV29-1 to TRBJ1-4; 8 bases match TRBD1. The junction had 3 bases not matched to a gene; V was cut back by 7 bases and J by 8 bases. The CDR3 contains 11 residues. CDR1 and CDR2 (germline): SQVTM, ANQGSEA. CDR3 sequence reads: CSAQGAEKLFF. In DNA form, the CDR3 reads TGCAGCGCCCAGGGGGCCGAAAAACTGTTTTTT.

The chain links TRBV30 to TRBJ1-3; D is uncertain. The ends were cut back, 3 bases at V and 1 base at J, with 10 bases in the middle. Germline-derived CDR1 and CDR2 are GTSNPN and SVGIG (reference sequence). The CDR3 length is 14 residues. CDR3 sequence reads: CAWSLGGSGNTIYF. The CDR3 bases are TGTGCCTGGAGCCTGGGAGGGTCTGGAAACACCATATATTTT. Complete variable domain (other parts from reference TRBV30 and TRBJ1-3): SQTIHQWPATLVQPVGSPLSLECTVEGTSNPNLYWYRQAAGRGLQLLFYSVGIGQISSEVPQNLSASRPQDRQFILSSKKLLLSDSGFYLCAWSLGGSGNTIYFGEGSWLTVV.

V usage is TRBV4-3 and J usage is TRBJ1-6; D is uncertain. There are 13 residues in the CDR3. Germline CDR1 is LGHNA and CDR2 is YSLEER. With 0 bases removed from V and 6 bases from J, the gap between germline ends came to 3 bases. For the CDR3, the DNA is TGCGCCAGCAGCCAAGAAATTAATTCACCCCTCCACTTT. Protein product: CASSQEINSPLHF.

This clone was detected only a few times. This chain links TRBV2 with TRBJ2-3; D is unresolved. The V end was cut by 0 bases, the J end by 5 bases, with 12 bases between. Germline-derived CDR1 and CDR2 are SNHLY and FYNNEI. The CDR3 is made up of 15 amino acids. The CDR3 DNA reads TGTGCCAGCAGTGAAGCGATATACGCAGGAGATACGCAGTATTTT. It specifies CASSEAIYAGDTQYF.

This chain uses TRBV30 with TRBJ1-1; perhaps TRBD1 as D (6 bases). The CDR3 runs 14 residues. The V and J ends lost 5 bases and 1 base respectively, with 14 bases between them. The germline CDR1 and CDR2 sequences are GTSNPN and SVGIG (reference sequence). DNA for the CDR3: TGTGCCTGGGGGCGGGGGCTGAGGAACACTGAAGCTTTCTTT. Amino acids: CAWGRGLRNTEAFF.

This clone was counted between two and nine times. This chain uses TRBV30 with TRBJ2-3, with 8 bases lining up with TRBD2. The length of the CDR3 is 13 residues. The junction had 4 bases not matched to a gene; V was cut back by 3 bases and J by 5 bases. Germline assignment: CDR1 GTSNPN and CDR2 SVGIG (reference sequence). Written as DNA, the CDR3 is TGTGCCTGGAGCAACGGGGGGGGAGATACGCAGTATTTT. It is translated as CAWSNGGGDTQYF.

This clone was detected a few times. V and J are TRBV5-1 and TRBJ2-5, with 10 positions matching TRBD1. Trimming cost V 3 bases and J 2 bases; bases outside gene matches: 4. This CDR3 region has 15 residues. Germline V gene data show CDR1 as SGHRS and CDR2 as YFSETQ. CDR3 amino acids: CASSSGTGDQETQYF. DNA for the CDR3: TGCGCCAGCAGCTCCGGGACAGGGGATCAAGAGACCCAGTACTTC.

This clone came up a few times. The CDR3 DNA is TGTGCCATCAACACACAGGGGAATGTGGGCTACACCTTC. This sequence encodes CAINTQGNVGYTF. The V gene is TRBV10-3, the J gene TRBJ1-2; TRBD1 matches 7 bases. The V and J ends lost 7 bases and 8 bases, in that order; junction bases with no gene match: 10. Germline assignment: CDR1 ENHRY and CDR2 SYGVKD. CDR3 length: 13 residues.

The chain recombines TRBV30 with TRBJ2-2, with D possibly being TRBD1 (6 bases). The CDR3 totals 14 residues. V was cut by 3 bases and J by 4 bases, with 12 bases left in between. Germline V lookup: CDR1 GTSNPN, CDR2 SVGIG (reference sequence). The CDR3: CAWRNQGSTGELFF. The CDR3 coding sequence is TGTGCCTGGAGGAATCAGGGGTCCACCGGGGAGCTGTTTTTT. The full variable domain, in which reference TRBV30 and TRBJ2-2 provide the parts outside the CDR3, is SQTIHQWPATLVQPVGSPLSLECTVEGTSNPNLYWYRQAAGRGLQLLFYSVGIGQISSEVPQNLSASRPQDRQFILSSKKLLLSDSGFYLCAWRNQGSTGELFFGEGSRLTVL.

About this clone: Other nucleotide sequences in the sample specify the same CDR3. This chain connects TRBV29-1 to TRBJ2-5, with TRBD1 matching 9 bases. V dropped 0 bases and J dropped 3; count of bases not matched to a gene: 2. CDR3 length: 14 residues. Germline assignment: CDR1 SQVTM and CDR2 ANQGSEA. This CDR3 reads CSVEDTGGKETQYF. In DNA, the CDR3 is TGCAGCGTTGAAGACACAGGGGGCAAAGAGACCCAGTACTTC.

J is TRBJ2-5 and V is TRBV5-1; a weak D match, TRBD1 (6 bases). Trimming cost V 2 bases and J 1 base, with 18 bases left between them. The CDR3 has 17 amino acids. The V gene's germline CDR1 is SGHRS and CDR2 YFSETQ. CDR3 DNA sequence: TGCGCCAGCAGCTTAACTCCATACAGGGACCTCCAAGAGACCCAGTACTTC. Protein product: CASSLTPYRDLQETQYF.

This clone is a singleton in its sample. V gene TRBV5-6 combines with J gene TRBJ2-5, with 7 bases fitting TRBD2. This CDR3 has 14 residues. Germline V gene sequence: CDR1 SGHDT, CDR2 YYEEEE. The V segment lost 4 bases and the J segment 5 bases; nucleotides outside the gene matches: 8. In DNA, the CDR3 is TGTGCCAGCAGCCCGGGAGGCTATCGGGAGACCCAGTACTTC. Its protein is CASSPGGYRETQYF.

The chain recombines TRBV30 with TRBJ2-7, with D possibly called TRBD1 or TRBD2 (5 bases each). CDR1 GTSNPN and CDR2 SVGIG come from the germline V gene (reference sequence). Between the trimmed V and J ends, which lost 7 bases and 6 bases, there was a span of 13 bases. This CDR3 has 11 amino acids. The CDR3 region has the DNA TGTGCCTTGGGGGAAAGGGCCGAGCAGTACTTC. This encodes CALGERAEQYF.

This clone appeared once. The V and J genes are TRBV2 and TRBJ1-6, with D possibly being TRBD1 (5 bases). The CDR3 runs 13 residues. CDR1 is SNHLY, CDR2 FYNNEI, per germline. V lost 10 bases, J lost 9 bases, and 16 bases lay in between. In DNA, the CDR3 is TGTGCCAACACGCGCGGGGGGGGTTCACCCCTCCACTTT. Protein: CANTRGGGSPLHF.

This chain joins TRBV5-6 and TRBJ1-5; D gene uncertain. The CDR3 runs 16 residues. With 3 bases removed from V and 0 bases from J, the gap between germline ends came to 13 bases. Germline CDR1 is SGHDT and CDR2 is YYEEEE. The CDR3: CASSSSTSYSNQPQHF. CDR3 nucleotides: TGTGCCAGCAGCTCTTCCACTTCCTATAGCAATCAGCCCCAGCATTTT.